Sequencing of this TCR beta chain was carried out in a study of neurological immune-mediated disorders. Time point defined: longitudinal time-point 1 (baseline). There are 14 residues in the CDR3. Per germline, CDR1 SGHVS and CDR2 FQNEAQ. TCRdb re-analysed the 5' RACE reads in MiXCR, keeping a single row per CDR3 protein. The data hold over 55,000 distinct CDR3 sequences, with roughly 10% observed a single time. Regarding this clonotype: The junction differs from germline at one of its ends, possibly a read error.

The receptor comes from a man aged 25 to 45 in good health. Sequences were obtained from PBMCs. The chain combines TRBV7-8 with TRBJ2-7, with TRBD1 matching over 10 bases. CDR3 DNA sequence: TGTGCAAGCAGCGGAGCCGGGACAGGGGCCAAGCAGTACTTC. This encodes CASSGAGTGAKQYF.